Listed below are T cell receptor beta chains from one sample, sequenced in a study of identical twins. A single record per CDR3 protein comes from TCRdb applying MiXCR to the 5' RACE reads. The table records roughly 250,000 distinct CDR3 sequences, about 14% of them present only once. Sample: memory (CD45RO+) T cells sorted from blood. The receptors here all came from a woman aged 18-29 years in good health. CDR3s include the opening cysteine and the closing phenylalanine or tryptophan. A D gene is named only where the DNA matches it firmly. Expanded clones are given a class, and other clones once, few, many or no size at all.

TRBV6-5	TRBJ2-5	.	few	TGTGCCAGTAGGGAAAGACAGACCCAGTACTTC	CASRERQTQYF
TRBV6-2/TRBV6-3	TRBJ2-1	.	.	TGTGCCAGCATTCACCGGGACAAGCATTACAATGAGCAGTTCTTC	CASIHRDKHYNEQFF
TRBV5-1	TRBJ2-6	.	.	TGCGCCAGCAGCTCATCACTACAGTACTTCTCTGGGGCCAACGTCCTGACTTTC	CASSSSLQYFSGANVLTF
TRBV20-1	TRBJ2-5	TRBD2	few	TGCAGTGCTAGAAAGTCGGCGGGGGGGAGGGAGACCCAGTACTTC	CSARKSAGGRETQYF
TRBV20-1	TRBJ2-3	.	once	TGCAGTGCTAGTTTGGGAGCTGTTACAGATACGCAGTATTTT	CSASLGAVTDTQYF
TRBV7-9	TRBJ1-4	TRBD1	many	TGTGCCAGCAGTCTAGGACAGGGCGGTGAAAAACTGTTTTTT	CASSLGQGGEKLFF
TRBV12-3/TRBV12-4	TRBJ2-7	TRBD2	.	TGTACCTTCACAAGCCCCGGGACTAGCGGGACTTGTTTTCTCGGGGAGCAGTACTTC	CTFTSPGTSGTCFLGEQYF
TRBV5-6	TRBJ2-1	.	few	TGTGCCAGCAGCTCCGCCAAGGGACTCTCCTTTTCCTCCTACAATGAGCAGTTCTTC	CASSSAKGLSFSSYNEQFF
TRBV20-1	TRBJ1-1	.	.	TGCAGTGCTAGTCAGGGGTTCACTGAAGCTTTCTTT	CSASQGFTEAFF
TRBV5-1	TRBJ2-7	TRBD1	few	TGCGCCAGCAGCGAGGGGGGACAGGGGATTTTCTACGAGCAGTACTTC	CASSEGGQGIFYEQYF
TRBV5-1	TRBJ2-7	.	.	TGCGCCAGCAGCTTGGGGGACCCAGCCTACGAGCAGTACTTC	CASSLGDPAYEQYF
TRBV5-1	TRBJ2-1	.	few	TGCGCCAGCAGCCCTGGGACTCCCCCGGGGCAGTTCTTC	CASSPGTPPGQFF
TRBV3-1	TRBJ1-2	TRBD1	.	TGTGCCAGCAGCCATGCGGACAGGGGGCAAGGCTACACCTTC	CASSHADRGQGYTF
TRBV25-1	TRBJ2-7	TRBD2	medium-sized	TGTGCCAGCAGCACTATCGGGACTAGCGGAGGAGGGGAGCAGTACTTC	CASSTIGTSGGGEQYF
TRBV3-1	TRBJ2-5	.	few	TGTGCCAGCAGCCAAGAAGTGGGGCAAGAGACCCAGTACTTC	CASSQEVGQETQYF
TRBV7-2	TRBJ2-3	TRBD2	many	TGTGCCAGCAGCCTTGGTGTATCAGCGGGGGGGCGAGATACGCAGTATTTT	CASSLGVSAGGRDTQYF
TRBV5-5	TRBJ2-3	.	.	TGTGCCAGCAGCTCTGGGCCTAGCGCCCGCACAGATACGCAGTATTTT	CASSSGPSARTDTQYF